Presented here are 27 T cell receptor beta chains from one specimen sequenced in a study of blood T cell repertoires in COVID-19 (TCRdb year 2020). The library came from the immunoSEQ multiplex PCR assay. TCRdb obtained this table from immuneACCESS and retained in-frame rearrangements with V and J assigned. These tables miss some clones; where compared with another copy, unresolved V genes account for less than half of the shortfall, and the remainder is unexplained. Here the sample has about 29,000 clones; roughly 80% occur a single time. More than 7.5% of the sample goes to the ten largest clones. The sample taken for sequencing was peripheral blood. The source is a woman between 65 and 79 years old with active or convalescent COVID-19.

The chain combines TRBV9 with TRBJ2-1; 14 bases are a match to TRBD2. The length of the CDR3 is 16 residues. Germline CDR1 reads SGDLS; CDR2 reads YYNGEE. V shed 0 bases and J 5 bases; nucleotides not matched to a gene: 1. The CDR3 here is CASSVGGLAGDNEQFF. For the CDR3, the DNA is TGTGCCAGCAGCGTAGGGGGACTAGCGGGAGACAATGAGCAGTTCTTC.

This chain joins TRBV10-3 and TRBJ1-6, with no clear D. The CDR3 consists of 14 residues. V shed 10 bases and J shed 7 bases, with 17 bases lying between them. Germline lookup yields CDR1 ENHRY and CDR2 SYGVKD. CDR3 nucleotides: TGTGCCAGCGGGGAGGGAGACACCAATTCACCCCTCCACTTT. Its protein is CASGEGDTNSPLHF.

V usage is TRBV11-3 and J usage is TRBJ2-1; tentatively, D is TRBD2 (5 bases). With 2 bases removed from V and 5 bases from J, the gap between germline ends came to 7 bases. Germline assignment: CDR1 SGHNT and CDR2 YENEEA. The CDR3 length is 13 residues. CDR3 sequence reads: CASSLSGDNEQFF. CDR3 DNA: TGTGCCAGCAGCTTAAGCGGAGACAATGAGCAGTTCTTC. Filled out from reference TRBV11-3 and TRBJ2-1, the complete variable domain reads EAGVVQSPRYKIIEKKQPVAFWCNPISGHNTLYWYLQNLGQGPELLIRYENEEAVDDSQLPKDRFSAERLKGVDSTLKIQPAELGDSAVYLCASSLSGDNEQFFGPGTRLTVL.

The J gene is TRBJ1-1, the V gene TRBV7-9; TRBD1 is a possible D gene (6 bases). Trimming left V 4 bases short and J 8 bases short, with 17 bases between. The CDR3 contains 14 residues. Germline lookup yields CDR1 SEHNR and CDR2 FQNEAQ (reference sequence). For the CDR3, the DNA is TGTGCCAGCAGCTATTATGGACAGCCGGAGGAAGCTTTCTTT. Protein: CASSYYGQPEEAFF. Filled out from reference TRBV7-9 and TRBJ1-1, the complete variable domain reads DTGVSQNPRHKITKRGQNVTFRCDPISEHNRLYWYRQTLGQGPEFLTYFQNEAQLEKSRLLSDRFSAERPKGSFSTLEIQRTEQGDSAMYLCASSYYGQPEEAFFGQGTRLTVV.

The chain is built from TRBV4-3 and TRBJ2-3; 12 bases agree with TRBD2. This CDR3 has 17 amino acids. With V trimmed by 3 bases and J by 7 bases, 11 bases remained unmatched. Germline CDR1 is LGHNA and CDR2 is YSLEER. CDR3 coding DNA: TGCGCCAGCAGCCAGGGTTTACTAGCGGGAGGAGGAAATACGCAGTATTTT. It codes for CASSQGLLAGGGNTQYF.

By share, this clone counts as medium-sized. The chain joins TRBV27 to TRBJ1-2; D unresolved. The CDR3 length is 13 residues. Germline values: CDR1 MNHEY, CDR2 SMNVEV (reference sequence). Trimming left V 3 bases short and J 0 bases short, with 5 bases between. The CDR3, as DNA: TGTGCCAGCAGTTTTGCGTCTAACTATGGCTACACCTTC. Protein product: CASSFASNYGYTF.

The J gene is TRBJ1-1, the V gene TRBV6-5; 8 bases line up with TRBD1. CDR1 is MNHEY and CDR2 is SVGAGI in the germline V gene. The trim removed 6 bases at V and 1 base at J, leaving 7 bases unmatched. The CDR3 consists of 15 residues. The CDR3 loop reads CASSSDTGGNTEAFF. The CDR3 region has the DNA TGTGCCAGCAGCTCCGATACAGGGGGGAACACTGAAGCTTTCTTT.

This clone was seen a few times. The chain carries TRBV2 and TRBJ2-7; 8 bases line up with TRBD1. Trimming cost V 7 bases and J 7 bases; bases outside gene matches: 6. This CDR3 contains 12 residues. Germline V lookup: CDR1 SNHLY, CDR2 FYNNEI. CDR3 region: CASTGGRGEQYF. The CDR3 bases are TGTGCCAGCACAGGGGGCCGAGGGGAGCAGTACTTC. The whole variable domain, remainder taken from reference TRBV2 and TRBJ2-7, is EPEVTQTPSHQVTQMGQEVILRCVPISNHLYFYWYRQILGQKVEFLVSFYNNEISEKSEIFDDQFSVERPDGSNFTLKIRSTKLEDSAMYFCASTGGRGEQYFGPGTRLTVT.

CDR3 residues: CASSYLGRGNTIYF. CDR3 nucleotide sequence: TGTGCCAGCAGTTACTTAGGGAGAGGAAACACCATATATTTT. The chain has TRBV6-5 and TRBJ1-3; no reliable D call. Germline CDR1 MNHEY, CDR2 SVGAGI. The CDR3 has 14 residues. V dropped 1 base and J dropped 4 bases, with 8 bases sitting between them.

This sequence joins TRBV27 and TRBJ2-1, with TRBD2 identical over 8 bases. This CDR3 is 16 amino acids long. V gave up 6 bases and J gave up 4 bases; unmatched junction bases: 11. Per the germline V gene, CDR1 is MNHEY and CDR2 is SMNVEV (reference sequence). In nucleotides, the CDR3 is TGTGCCAGCAGGCGGAAACTAGCGGATTTATACAATGAGCAGTTCTTC. Translating gives CASRRKLADLYNEQFF.

This clone is judged medium-sized. V usage is TRBV28 and J usage is TRBJ1-6, with 9 positions matching TRBD1. Germline CDR1 and CDR2: MDHEN and SYDVKM. The CDR3 contains 17 residues. J lost 9 bases, V lost 5 bases, and 14 bases had no gene match. Here the CDR3 DNA reads TGTGCCAGCAGTGTGGACAGGGGCCCCCTGAGTAGTTCACCCCTCCACTTT. Translated: CASSVDRGPLSSSPLHF.

The rearrangement joins TRBV4-3 to TRBJ1-3; D is undetermined. CDR3 length: 14 residues. CDR1 and CDR2 (germline): LGHNA, YSLEER. Trimming shortened V by 4 bases and J by 1 base, and 8 bases separated the two germline ends. The CDR3 coding sequence is TGCGCCAGCAGCCCTGCAGTTTCTGGAAACACCATATATTTT. Amino acid sequence: CASSPAVSGNTIYF.

In its sample, this clone was seen a few times. V gene TRBV7-9 combines with J gene TRBJ2-7, with 7 bases fitting TRBD2. The CDR3 sequence is 17 residues long. Trimming cost V 2 bases and J 5 bases; bases outside gene matches: 15. Germline V CDR1 and CDR2: SEHNR, FQNEAQ (reference sequence). As DNA, the CDR3 is TGTGCCAGCAGCTTAAGCCGGAGGACCGCGGGGGTCGACGAGCAGTACTTC. Protein: CASSLSRRTAGVDEQYF.

This chain joins TRBV9 and TRBJ1-2; 8 bases agree with TRBD1. V lost 3 bases, J lost 8 bases, and 9 bases stayed unmatched. Germline V gives CDR1 SGDLS, CDR2 YYNGEE. The CDR3 has 14 residues. The CDR3 spells CASSDRGSFDGYTF. The CDR3 nucleotides are TGTGCCAGCAGCGACAGGGGGAGCTTTGACGGCTACACCTTC.

This clone rates as medium-sized. The J gene is TRBJ1-5, the V gene TRBV27, with D tentatively TRBD1 (5 bases). This CDR3 has 13 amino acids. CDR1 and CDR2 (germline): MNHEY, SMNVEV (reference sequence). Deletions cut 5 bases from V and 7 bases from J, with 12 bases between. The CDR3 region is CASSPRQNQPQHF. CDR3 in DNA: TGTGCCAGCAGTCCTAGACAGAACCAGCCCCAGCATTTT.

The chain joins TRBV12-3 or TRBV12-4 to TRBJ1-1; 8 nucleotides line up with TRBD1. The CDR3 length is 13 residues. V shed 6 bases and J 1 base; nucleotides not matched to a gene: 1. DNA of the CDR3: TGTGCCAGCAGAGGACAGGGGAACACTGAAGCTTTCTTT. Translating it yields CASRGQGNTEAFF.

The J gene is TRBJ2-5, the V gene TRBV5-1; the D gene is possibly TRBD1 (6 bases). Germline CDR1 reads SGHRS; CDR2 reads YFSETQ. V lost 6 bases, J lost 2 bases, and 17 bases lay in between. This CDR3 contains 15 residues. The CDR3 loop is CASTMDGQIQETQYF. The CDR3 coding sequence is TGCGCCAGCACCATGGACGGACAGATTCAAGAGACCCAGTACTTC.

The chain links TRBV28 to TRBJ2-7, with 9 bases identical to TRBD1. Per germline, CDR1 MDHEN and CDR2 SYDVKM. The CDR3 spans 16 residues. The V and J ends lost 3 bases and 0 bases, in that order; junction bases with no gene match: 6. As DNA, the CDR3 is TGTGCCAGCAGTTTCTCGACAGGGGGGAACTCCTACGAGCAGTACTTC. Protein product: CASSFSTGGNSYEQYF.

The chain links TRBV21-1 to TRBJ1-5. TRBV21-1 constitutes a pseudogene. This CDR3 has 17 residues. CDR3 DNA: TGTGCCAGCAGCACCCGACACGGGATTTATAGCAATCAGCCCCAGCATTTT. Translating it yields CASSTRHGIYSNQPQHF.

The V gene is TRBV18, the J gene TRBJ1-6; D remains unclear. Trimming took off 3 bases at V and 0 bases at J, with 6 bases between the two ends. Germline CDR1 reads KGHSH; CDR2 reads LQKENI. The CDR3 is 15 residues long. The CDR3 protein is CASSPYSSYNSPLHF. CDR3 nucleotide sequence: TGTGCCAGCTCACCTTACAGCTCCTATAATTCACCCCTCCACTTT.

The V call is TRBV14, the J call TRBJ2-5; D gene unclear. The CDR3 extends over 17 amino acids. Trimming pared 1 base from V and 2 bases from J, leaving 17 bases between. Germline values: CDR1 SGHDN, CDR2 FVKESK. The CDR3 protein is CASSQGFRSESQETQYF. For the CDR3, the DNA is TGTGCCAGCAGCCAAGGGTTCAGATCCGAATCTCAAGAGACCCAGTACTTC. The full variable domain, its missing parts supplied by reference TRBV14 and TRBJ2-5, is EAGVTQFPSHSVIEKGQTVTLRCDPISGHDNLYWYRRVMGKEIKFLLHFVKESKQDESGMPNNRFLAERTGGTYSTLKVQPAELEDSGVYFCASSQGFRSESQETQYFGPGTRLLVL.

The chain combines TRBV7-9 with TRBJ1-4; TRBD1 agrees at 11 bases. The J segment lost 8 bases and the V segment lost 5 bases, leaving 7 bases of the junction unmatched. This CDR3 has 15 residues. Germline-derived CDR1 and CDR2 are SEHNR and FQNEAQ (reference sequence). The DNA for the CDR3 is TGTGCCAGCAGCAAGGACAGGGGGCCAGGAGAAAAACTGTTTTTT. Its protein is CASSKDRGPGEKLFF.

The chain has TRBV7-6 and TRBJ1-3, with D maybe TRBD1 (6 bases). V lost 2 bases, J lost 2 bases, and 13 bases lay in between. From germline, CDR1 is SGHVS and CDR2 FNYEAQ. The CDR3 contains 16 residues. This chain's CDR3 is CASSLTGNPPGNTIYF. The CDR3 nucleotides are TGTGCCAGCAGCTTAACAGGGAATCCTCCTGGAAACACCATATATTTT.

The CDR3 sequence: CAWNTGSFNSPLHF. In DNA form, the CDR3 reads TGTGCCTGGAACACGGGGTCCTTCAATTCACCCCTCCACTTT. This chain links TRBV30 with TRBJ1-6, with D unresolved. Germline CDR1 and CDR2: GTSNPN and SVGIG (reference sequence). V lost 4 bases to trimming and J lost 7 bases, with 14 bases between them. The CDR3 totals 14 residues. The whole variable domain, filled in from reference TRBV30 and TRBJ1-6, reads SQTIHQWPATLVQPVGSPLSLECTVEGTSNPNLYWYRQAAGRGLQLLFYSVGIGQISSEVPQNLSASRPQDRQFILSSKKLLLSDSGFYLCAWNTGSFNSPLHFGNGTRLTVT.

V usage is TRBV11-3 and J usage is TRBJ2-7, with D maybe TRBD1 (5 bases). The CDR3 loop spans 15 amino acids. Trimming left V 5 bases short and J 3 bases short, with 17 bases between. Per the germline V gene, CDR1 is SGHNT and CDR2 is YENEEA. CDR3 region: CASSPLDRPDYEQYF. DNA for the CDR3: TGTGCCAGCAGCCCCCTCGACAGACCGGACTACGAGCAGTACTTC.

The rearrangement joins TRBV18 to TRBJ1-4; D is unclear. CDR3 length: 16 amino acids. Germline CDR1 reads KGHSH; CDR2 reads LQKENI. V was cut by 1 base and J by 4 bases, with 13 bases left in between. The CDR3 spells CASSPRGEGLNEKLFF. CDR3 nucleotide sequence: TGTGCCAGCTCACCACGGGGAGAAGGCCTTAATGAAAAACTGTTTTTT.

This chain joins TRBV6-2 or TRBV6-3 and TRBJ1-1, with D tentatively TRBD1 (5 bases). The V gene's germline CDR1 is MNHEY and CDR2 SVGEGT. The length of the CDR3 is 15 residues. Deletions cut 5 bases from V and 0 bases from J, with 13 bases between. As DNA, the CDR3 is TGTGCCAGCAGTCCCCGGACACCCATGAACACTGAAGCTTTCTTT. It encodes CASSPRTPMNTEAFF.